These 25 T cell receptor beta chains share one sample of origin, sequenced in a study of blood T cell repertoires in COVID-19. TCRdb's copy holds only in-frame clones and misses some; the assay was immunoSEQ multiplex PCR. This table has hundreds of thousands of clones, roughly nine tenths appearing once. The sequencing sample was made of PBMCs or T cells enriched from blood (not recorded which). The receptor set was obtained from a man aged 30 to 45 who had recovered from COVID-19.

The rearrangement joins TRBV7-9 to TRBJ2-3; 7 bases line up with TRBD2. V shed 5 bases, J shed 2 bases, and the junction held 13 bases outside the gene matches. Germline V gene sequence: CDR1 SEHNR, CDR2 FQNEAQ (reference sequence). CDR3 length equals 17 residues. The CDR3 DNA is TGTGCCAGCAGCGCCATAATTCGCGGGGGTAACACAGATACGCAGTATTTT. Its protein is CASSAIIRGGNTDTQYF.

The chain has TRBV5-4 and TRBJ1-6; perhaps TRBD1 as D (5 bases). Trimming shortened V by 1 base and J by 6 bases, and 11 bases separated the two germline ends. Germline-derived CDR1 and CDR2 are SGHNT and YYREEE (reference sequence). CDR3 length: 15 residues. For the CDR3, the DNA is TGTGCCAGCAGCTTGTGGGGGGGAGGTAATTCACCCCTCCACTTT. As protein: CASSLWGGGNSPLHF.

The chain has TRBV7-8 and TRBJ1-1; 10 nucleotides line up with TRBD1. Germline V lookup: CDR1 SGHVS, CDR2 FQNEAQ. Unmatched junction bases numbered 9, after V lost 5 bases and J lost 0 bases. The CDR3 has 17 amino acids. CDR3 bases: TGTGCCAGCAGCCGAGGGACAGGGGCGCTCATGAACACTGAAGCTTTCTTT. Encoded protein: CASSRGTGALMNTEAFF. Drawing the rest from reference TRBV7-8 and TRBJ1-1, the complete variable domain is GAGVSQSPRYKVAKRGQDVALRCDPISGHVSLFWYQQALGQGPEFLTYFQNEAQLDKSGLPSDRFFAERPEGSVSTLKIQRTQQEDSAVYLCASSRGTGALMNTEAFFGQGTRLTVV.

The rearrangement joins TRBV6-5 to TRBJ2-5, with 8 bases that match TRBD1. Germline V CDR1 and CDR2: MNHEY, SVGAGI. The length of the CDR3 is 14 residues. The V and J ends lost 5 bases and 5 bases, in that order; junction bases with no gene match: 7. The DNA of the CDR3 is TGTGCCAGCAGTAGCAAGACAGGGGAGGAGACCCAGTACTTC. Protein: CASSSKTGEETQYF.

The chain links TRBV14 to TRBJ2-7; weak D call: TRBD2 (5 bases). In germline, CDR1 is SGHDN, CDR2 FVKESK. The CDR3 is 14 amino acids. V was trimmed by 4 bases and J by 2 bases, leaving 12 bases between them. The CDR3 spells CASSRGPGAYEQYF. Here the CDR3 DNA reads TGTGCCAGCAGCCGCGGGCCCGGGGCCTACGAGCAGTACTTC.

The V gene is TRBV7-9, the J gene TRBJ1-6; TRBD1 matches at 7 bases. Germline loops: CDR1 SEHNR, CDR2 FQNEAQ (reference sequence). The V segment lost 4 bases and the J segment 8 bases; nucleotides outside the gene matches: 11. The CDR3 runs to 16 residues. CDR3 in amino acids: CASSSWDRGPDSPLHF. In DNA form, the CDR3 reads TGTGCCAGCAGCTCCTGGGACAGAGGACCTGATTCACCCCTCCACTTT.

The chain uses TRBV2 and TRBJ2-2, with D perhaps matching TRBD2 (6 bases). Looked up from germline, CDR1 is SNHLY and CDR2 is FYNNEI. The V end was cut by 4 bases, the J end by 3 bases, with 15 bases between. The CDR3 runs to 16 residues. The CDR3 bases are TGTGCCAGCAGTGTAATGGGCGGGGTCTACACCGGGGAGCTGTTTTTT. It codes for CASSVMGGVYTGELFF.

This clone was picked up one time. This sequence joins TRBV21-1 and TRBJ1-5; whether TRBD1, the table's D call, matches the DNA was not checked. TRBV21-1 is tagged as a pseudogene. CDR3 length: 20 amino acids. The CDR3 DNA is TGTGCCAGCAGCAACCAGTTTGGGGGACAGGGAGGTAGTGGCAATCAGCCCCAGCATTTT. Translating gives CASSNQFGGQGGSGNQPQHF.

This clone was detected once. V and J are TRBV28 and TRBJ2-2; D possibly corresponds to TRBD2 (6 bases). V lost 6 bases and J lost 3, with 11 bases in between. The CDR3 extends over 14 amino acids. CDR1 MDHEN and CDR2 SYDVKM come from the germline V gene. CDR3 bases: TGTGCCAGCAGGAGAGGAGGGGACACCGGGGAGCTGTTTTTT. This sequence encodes CASRRGGDTGELFF.

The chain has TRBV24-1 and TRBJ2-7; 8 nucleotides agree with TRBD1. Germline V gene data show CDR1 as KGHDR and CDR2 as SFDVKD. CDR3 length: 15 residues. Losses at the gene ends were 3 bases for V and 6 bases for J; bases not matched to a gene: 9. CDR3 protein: CATSDQRTGWVEQYF. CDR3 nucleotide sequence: TGTGCCACCAGTGATCAAAGGACAGGGTGGGTCGAGCAGTACTTC.

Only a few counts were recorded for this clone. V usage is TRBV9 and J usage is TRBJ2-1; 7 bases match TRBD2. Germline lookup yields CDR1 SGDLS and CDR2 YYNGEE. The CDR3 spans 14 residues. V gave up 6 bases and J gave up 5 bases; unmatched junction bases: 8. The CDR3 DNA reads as TGTGCCAGCACCTCCTCGGGAGGAAACAATGAGCAGTTCTTC. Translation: CASTSSGGNNEQFF.

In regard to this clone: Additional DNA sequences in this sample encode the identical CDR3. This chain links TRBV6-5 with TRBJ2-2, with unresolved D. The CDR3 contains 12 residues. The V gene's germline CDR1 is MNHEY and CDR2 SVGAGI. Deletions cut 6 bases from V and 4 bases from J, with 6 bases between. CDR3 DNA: TGTGCCAGCAGGAGAGCCACCGGGGAGCTGTTTTTT. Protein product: CASRRATGELFF.

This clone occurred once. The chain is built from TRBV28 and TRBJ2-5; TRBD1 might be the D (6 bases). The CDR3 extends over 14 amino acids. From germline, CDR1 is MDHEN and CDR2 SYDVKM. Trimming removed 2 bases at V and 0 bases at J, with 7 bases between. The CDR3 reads CASSLNRDQETQYF. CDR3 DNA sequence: TGTGCCAGCAGTTTAAACAGGGACCAAGAGACCCAGTACTTC.

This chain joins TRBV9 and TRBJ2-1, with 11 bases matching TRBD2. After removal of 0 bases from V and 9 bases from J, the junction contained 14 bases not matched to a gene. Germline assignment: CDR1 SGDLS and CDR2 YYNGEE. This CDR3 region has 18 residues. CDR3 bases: TGTGCCAGCAGCGTAGCTATAGGTATAGCGGGAGGGCGATCTGAGCAGTTCTTC. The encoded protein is CASSVAIGIAGGRSEQFF.

The CDR3 here is CASSRSGRPSYNEQFF. The DNA of the CDR3 is TGTGCCAGCAGCCGTAGCGGGCGCCCCTCCTACAATGAGCAGTTCTTC. The rearrangement links TRBV5-5 to TRBJ2-1; 7 bases align to TRBD2. With 4 bases clipped from V and 0 bases from J, the junction kept 7 bases outside the gene matches. This CDR3 region has 16 residues. Per the germline V gene, CDR1 is SGHKS and CDR2 is YYEKEE (reference sequence).

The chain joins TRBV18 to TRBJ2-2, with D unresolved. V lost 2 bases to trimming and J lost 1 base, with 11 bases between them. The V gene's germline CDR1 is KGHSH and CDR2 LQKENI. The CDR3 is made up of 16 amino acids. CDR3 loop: CASSPKPLGNTGELFF. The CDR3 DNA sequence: TGTGCCAGCTCACCAAAACCCCTAGGGAACACCGGGGAGCTGTTTTTT.

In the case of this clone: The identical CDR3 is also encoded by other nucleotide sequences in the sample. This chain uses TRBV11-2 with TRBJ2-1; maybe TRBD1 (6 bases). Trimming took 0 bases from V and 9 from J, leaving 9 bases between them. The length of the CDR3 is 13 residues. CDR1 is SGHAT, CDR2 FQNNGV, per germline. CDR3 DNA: TGTGCCAGCAGCTTAGAGGGGGCCGGTGAGCAGTTCTTC. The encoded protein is CASSLEGAGEQFF.

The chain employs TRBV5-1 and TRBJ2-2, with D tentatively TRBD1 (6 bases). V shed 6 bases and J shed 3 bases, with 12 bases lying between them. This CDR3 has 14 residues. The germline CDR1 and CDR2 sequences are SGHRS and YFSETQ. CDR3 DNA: TGCGCCAGCAACCAAGGGGGAGACACCGGGGAGCTGTTTTTT. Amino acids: CASNQGGDTGELFF. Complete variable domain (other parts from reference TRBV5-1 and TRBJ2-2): KAGVTQTPRYLIKTRGQQVTLSCSPISGHRSVSWYQQTPGQGLQFLFEYFSETQRNKGNFPGRFSGRQFSNSRSEMNVSTLELGDSALYLCASNQGGDTGELFFGEGSRLTVL.

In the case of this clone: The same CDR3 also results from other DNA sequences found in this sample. For the CDR3, the DNA is TGTGCCAGCAGTCCAGGCTATGGCTACACCTTC. Translating gives CASSPGYGYTF. The rearrangement uses TRBV12-3 or TRBV12-4 and TRBJ1-2; no clear D. V lost 5 bases, J lost 4 bases, and 5 bases lay in between. This CDR3 has 11 residues.

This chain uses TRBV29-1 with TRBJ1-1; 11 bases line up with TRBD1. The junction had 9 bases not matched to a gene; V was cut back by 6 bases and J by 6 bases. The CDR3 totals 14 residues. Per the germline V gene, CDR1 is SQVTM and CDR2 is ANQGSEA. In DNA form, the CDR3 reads TGCAGCGTAGACCGGACAGGGGGCGCCTCTGAAGCTTTCTTT. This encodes CSVDRTGGASEAFF.

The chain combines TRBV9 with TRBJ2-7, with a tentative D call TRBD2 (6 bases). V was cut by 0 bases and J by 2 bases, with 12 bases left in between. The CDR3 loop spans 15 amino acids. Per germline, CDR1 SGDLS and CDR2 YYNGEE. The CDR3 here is CASSVANGRTYEQYF. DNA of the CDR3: TGTGCCAGCAGCGTAGCAAACGGGAGAACCTACGAGCAGTACTTC. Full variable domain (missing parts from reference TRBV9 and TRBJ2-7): DSGVTQTPKHLITATGQRVTLRCSPRSGDLSVYWYQQSLDQGLQFLIQYYNGEERAKGNILERFSAQQFPDLHSELNLSSLELGDSALYFCASSVANGRTYEQYFGPGTRLTVT.

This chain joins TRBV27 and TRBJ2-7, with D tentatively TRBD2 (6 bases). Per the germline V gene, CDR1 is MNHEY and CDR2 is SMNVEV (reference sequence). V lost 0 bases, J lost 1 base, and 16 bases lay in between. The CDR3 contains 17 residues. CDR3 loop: CASSLSSGFDSSYEQYF. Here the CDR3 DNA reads TGTGCCAGCAGTTTATCGAGCGGGTTTGACAGTTCCTACGAGCAGTACTTC.

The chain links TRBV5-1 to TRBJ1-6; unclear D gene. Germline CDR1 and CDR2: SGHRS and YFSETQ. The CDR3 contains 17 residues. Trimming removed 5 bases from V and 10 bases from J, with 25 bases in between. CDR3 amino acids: CASRPGIIVSGGSPLHF. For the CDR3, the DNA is TGCGCCAGCAGGCCGGGCATTATAGTCTCAGGAGGATCACCCCTCCACTTT. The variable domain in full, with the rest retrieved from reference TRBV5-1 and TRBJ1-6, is KAGVTQTPRYLIKTRGQQVTLSCSPISGHRSVSWYQQTPGQGLQFLFEYFSETQRNKGNFPGRFSGRQFSNSRSEMNVSTLELGDSALYLCASRPGIIVSGGSPLHFGNGTRLTVT.

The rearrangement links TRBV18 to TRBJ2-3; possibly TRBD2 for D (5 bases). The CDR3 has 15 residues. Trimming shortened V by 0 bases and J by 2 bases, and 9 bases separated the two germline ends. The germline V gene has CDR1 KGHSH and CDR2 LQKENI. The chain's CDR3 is CASSPPKAATDTQYF. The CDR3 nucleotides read TGTGCCAGCTCACCACCAAAAGCGGCCACAGATACGCAGTATTTT. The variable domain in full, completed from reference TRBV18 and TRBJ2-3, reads NAGVMQNPRHLVRRRGQEARLRCSPMKGHSHVYWYRQLPEEGLKFMVYLQKENIIDESGMPKERFSAEFPKEGPSILRIQQVVRGDSAAYFCASSPPKAATDTQYFGPGTRLTVL.

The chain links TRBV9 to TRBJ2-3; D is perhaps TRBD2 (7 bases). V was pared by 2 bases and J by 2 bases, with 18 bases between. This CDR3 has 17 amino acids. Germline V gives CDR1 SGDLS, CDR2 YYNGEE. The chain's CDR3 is CASSVRGAGTTTDTQYF. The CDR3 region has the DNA TGTGCCAGCAGCGTCCGGGGGGCCGGTACCACCACAGATACGCAGTATTTT.